What follows are 18 T cell receptor beta chains derived from one specimen sequenced in a study of T cells in Graves' hyperthyroidism and ophthalmopathy. RNA transcripts were the template for amplifying TCR beta CDR3 regions. When the TCR CDR3 underwent first-round RT-PCR, the HTBI primer set was used. MiXCR, run by TCRdb on the multiplex PCR reads, gives a single entry per CDR3 protein. The data show roughly 740,000 distinct CDR3 sequences, 15% to 20% seen once. What was sequenced was blood. The receptors were sampled from a man younger than 30 with Graves' hyperthyroidism.

With regard to this clonotype: A much bigger clone sits one base away, suggesting this may be a read error. The chain links TRBV28 to TRBJ1-6; the D is unclear. The germline CDR1 and CDR2 sequences are MDHEN and SYDVKM. CDR3 length: 13 amino acids. V lost 8 bases to trimming and J lost 7 bases, with 12 bases between them. Here the CDR3 DNA reads TGTGCCAGCGGCTCGATCGGGAATTCACCCCTCCACTTT. As protein: CASGSIGNSPLHF.

This clonotype has a count of ten or more. The genes are TRBV6-1 and TRBJ2-7, with 7 bases fitting TRBD1. This CDR3 has 14 amino acids. Unmatched junction bases numbered 6, after V lost 5 bases and J lost 2 bases. CDR1 and CDR2 from the germline V gene are MNHNS and SASEGT. CDR3 DNA sequence: TGTGCCAGCAGTTTTAAAGGGGGCCCCTACGAGCAGTACTTC. It yields the protein CASSFKGGPYEQYF.

The sample holds many counts of this clonotype. This chain joins TRBV30 and TRBJ1-2; D is undetermined. Per germline, CDR1 GTSNPN and CDR2 SVGIG (reference sequence). This CDR3 has 13 amino acids. The ends were cut back, 3 bases at V and 6 bases at J, with 14 bases in the middle. CDR3 loop: CAWSGEPVDGYTF. The CDR3 DNA sequence: TGTGCCTGGAGCGGGGAGCCTGTGGATGGCTACACCTTC. Supplemented by reference TRBV30 and TRBJ1-2, the full variable domain reads SQTIHQWPATLVQPVGSPLSLECTVEGTSNPNLYWYRQAAGRGLQLLFYSVGIGQISSEVPQNLSASRPQDRQFILSSKKLLLSDSGFYLCAWSGEPVDGYTFGSGTRLTVV.

The chain joins TRBV24-1 to TRBJ2-7; D is perhaps TRBD2 (5 bases). CDR1 is KGHDR, CDR2 SFDVKD, per germline. The CDR3 consists of 15 residues. V dropped 3 bases and J dropped 4 bases, with 15 bases sitting between them. The CDR3 nucleotides are TGTGCCACCAGTGATGCCGGAGGATCTGGGTACGAGCAGTACTTC. Amino acid sequence: CATSDAGGSGYEQYF.

This clonotype appeared many times. The genes are TRBV2 and TRBJ1-1; 9 nucleotides align to TRBD1. The CDR3 sequence is 15 residues long. Germline CDR1 is SNHLY and CDR2 is FYNNEI. The V segment lost 6 bases and the J segment 3 bases; nucleotides outside the gene matches: 8. The CDR3 sequence is CASSSQGASDTEAFF. The CDR3, as DNA: TGTGCCAGCAGCTCACAGGGGGCGTCGGACACTGAAGCTTTCTTT.

The chain carries TRBV29-1 and TRBJ2-7; 7 bases align to TRBD1. With 4 bases clipped from V and 5 bases from J, the junction kept 8 bases outside the gene matches. There are 13 residues in the CDR3. The germline CDR1 and CDR2 sequences are SQVTM and ANQGSEA. CDR3 region: CSVGAGGVNEQYF. CDR3 sequence (DNA): TGCAGCGTTGGGGCAGGGGGAGTGAACGAGCAGTACTTC.

This clonotype was seen ten or more times. The chain is built from TRBV4-3 and TRBJ2-7; 8 bases match TRBD1. Looked up from germline, CDR1 is LGHNA and CDR2 is YSLEER. The CDR3 has 15 amino acids. The junction had 4 bases not matched to a gene; V was cut back by 1 base and J by 2 bases. The CDR3 protein is CASSQGTGPPYEQYF. The CDR3, as DNA: TGCGCCAGCAGCCAAGGGACAGGGCCCCCCTACGAGCAGTACTTC.

This clonotype was observed a handful of times. The chain has TRBV15 and TRBJ2-7, with D possibly matching TRBD1 (5 bases). Germline CDR1 is LNHNV and CDR2 is YYDKDF (reference sequence). The V gene lost 0 bases and the J gene lost 0 bases, with 15 bases spanning the gap. The CDR3 is 17 residues long. This CDR3 is CATSRDKYRMSSYEQYF. The DNA for the CDR3 is TGTGCCACCAGCAGAGATAAGTACAGGATGAGCTCCTACGAGCAGTACTTC.

This rearrangement joins TRBV4-2 to TRBJ1-5, with a possible D match to TRBD1 (6 bases). V lost 4 bases, J lost 4 bases, and 14 bases lay in between. The V gene's germline CDR1 is LGHNA and CDR2 YNFKEQ. The CDR3 loop spans 15 amino acids. Here the CDR3 reads CASSPWLRGNQPQHF. The CDR3 DNA sequence: TGTGCCAGCAGCCCCTGGCTTAGGGGGAATCAGCCCCAGCATTTT.

This clonotype was seen a few times. V usage is TRBV2 and J usage is TRBJ2-2, with D unresolved. V gave up 0 bases and J gave up 9 bases, with 8 bases separating them. This CDR3 is 13 amino acids long. Germline CDR1 SNHLY, CDR2 FYNNEI. CDR3 protein: CASSEALQRELFF. The CDR3 DNA reads as TGTGCCAGCAGTGAAGCGCTTCAGAGGGAGCTGTTTTTT.

The chain uses TRBV5-6 and TRBJ1-1; D uncertain. CDR1 is SGHDT, CDR2 YYEEEE, per germline. The CDR3 is made up of 12 amino acids. V shed 0 bases and J shed 7 bases, with 7 bases lying between them. CDR3 in amino acids: CASSLVPFEAFF. CDR3 bases: TGTGCCAGCAGCTTGGTCCCGTTTGAAGCTTTCTTT.

The CDR3 loop reads CASSLGPAGTTGELFF. CDR3 DNA: TGTGCCAGCAGTTTGGGCCCGGCAGGGACCACCGGGGAGCTGTTTTTT. The chain joins TRBV28 to TRBJ2-2; D might be TRBD1 or TRBD2, each matching 5 bases. Germline CDR1 and CDR2: MDHEN and SYDVKM. The V end lost 3 bases, the J end lost 4 bases, and 15 bases lay between the germline ends. The CDR3 extends over 16 amino acids.

This clonotype was recorded at least ten times. The chain is built from TRBV12-3 or TRBV12-4 and TRBJ2-4; D not certain. The CDR3 sequence is 11 residues long. Trimming took off 3 bases at V and 5 bases at J, with 2 bases between the two ends. CDR3 coding DNA: TGTGCCAGCAGTTTCGAAAACATTCAGTACTTC. Protein product: CASSFENIQYF.

This clonotype occurred many times. This chain uses TRBV12-3 or TRBV12-4 with TRBJ2-2; TRBD2 aligns across 9 bases. The J segment lost 4 bases and the V segment lost 3 bases, leaving 3 bases of the junction unmatched. The CDR3 is made up of 15 amino acids. In nucleotides, the CDR3 is TGTGCCAGCAGTTTTCGTAGCGGGAGCACCGGGGAGCTGTTTTTT. Translated: CASSFRSGSTGELFF.

This clonotype was recorded many times. This chain uses TRBV2 with TRBJ1-5; D gene uncertain. The CDR3 spans 13 residues. The germline V gene has CDR1 SNHLY and CDR2 FYNNEI. The V end was cut by 6 bases, the J end by 9 bases, with 15 bases between. CDR3 sequence reads: CASRYGLLRPQHF. CDR3 bases: TGTGCCAGCAGATACGGGCTCTTACGGCCCCAGCATTTT. Looking up the rest from reference TRBV2 and TRBJ1-5 gives the full variable domain: EPEVTQTPSHQVTQMGQEVILRCVPISNHLYFYWYRQILGQKVEFLVSFYNNEISEKSEIFDDQFSVERPDGSNFTLKIRSTKLEDSAMYFCASRYGLLRPQHFGDGTRLSIL.

The V gene is TRBV2, the J gene TRBJ2-1, with D unresolved. Trimming stripped 3 bases from V and 0 bases from J, with 9 bases between. Germline CDR1 SNHLY, CDR2 FYNNEI. The CDR3 loop spans 15 amino acids. CDR3 coding DNA: TGTGCCAGCAGTGAGACCGCTAGCTCCTACAATGAGCAGTTCTTC. It specifies CASSETASSYNEQFF.

This clonotype was seen only a few times. V and J are TRBV29-1 and TRBJ2-7; TRBD1 or TRBD2 may be the D gene (5 bases each). V lost 5 bases and J lost 3, with 17 bases in between. CDR1 and CDR2 (germline): SQVTM, ANQGSEA. The CDR3 has 14 residues. CDR3 sequence: CSVFSGQGVYEQYF. CDR3 DNA: TGCAGCGTTTTTTCGGGGCAGGGAGTCTACGAGCAGTACTTC.

A few counts support this clonotype. The rearrangement uses TRBV7-2 and TRBJ2-2; a weak D match, TRBD2 (7 bases). From germline, CDR1 is SGHTA and CDR2 FQGNSA. Trimming left V 6 bases short and J 3 bases short, with 14 bases between. CDR3 length equals 15 residues. This CDR3 is CASRGGGGDTGELFF. The CDR3 region has the DNA TGTGCCAGCAGAGGCGGGGGCGGCGACACCGGGGAGCTGTTTTTT.